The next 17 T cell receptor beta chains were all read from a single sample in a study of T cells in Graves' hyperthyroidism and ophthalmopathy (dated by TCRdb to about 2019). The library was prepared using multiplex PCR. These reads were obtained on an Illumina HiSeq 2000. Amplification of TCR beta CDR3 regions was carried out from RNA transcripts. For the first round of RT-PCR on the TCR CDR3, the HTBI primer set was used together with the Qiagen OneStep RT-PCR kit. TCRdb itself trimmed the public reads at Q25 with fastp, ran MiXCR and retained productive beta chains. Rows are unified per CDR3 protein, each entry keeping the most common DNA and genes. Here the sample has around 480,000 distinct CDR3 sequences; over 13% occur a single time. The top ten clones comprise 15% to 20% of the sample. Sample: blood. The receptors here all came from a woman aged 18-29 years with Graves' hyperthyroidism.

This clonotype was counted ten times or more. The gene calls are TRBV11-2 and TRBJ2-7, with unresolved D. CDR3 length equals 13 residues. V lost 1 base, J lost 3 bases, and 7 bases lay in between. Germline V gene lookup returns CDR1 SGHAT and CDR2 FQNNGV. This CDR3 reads CASSLGGDYEQYF. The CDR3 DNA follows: TGTGCCAGCAGCTTAGGGGGTGACTACGAGCAGTACTTC.

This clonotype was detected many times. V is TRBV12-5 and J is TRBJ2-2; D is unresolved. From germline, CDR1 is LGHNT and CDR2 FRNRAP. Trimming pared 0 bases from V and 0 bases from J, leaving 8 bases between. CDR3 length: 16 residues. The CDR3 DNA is TGTGCTAGTGGTTTGGTAGGAGCCCCGAACACCGGGGAGCTGTTTTTT. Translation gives CASGLVGAPNTGELFF.

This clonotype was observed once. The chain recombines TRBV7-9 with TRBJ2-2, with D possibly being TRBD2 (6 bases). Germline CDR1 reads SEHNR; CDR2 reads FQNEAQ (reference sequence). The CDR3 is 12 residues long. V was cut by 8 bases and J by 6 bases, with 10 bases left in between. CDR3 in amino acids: CASGGKAGELFF. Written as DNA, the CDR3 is TGTGCCAGCGGAGGGAAGGCCGGGGAGCTGTTTTTT.

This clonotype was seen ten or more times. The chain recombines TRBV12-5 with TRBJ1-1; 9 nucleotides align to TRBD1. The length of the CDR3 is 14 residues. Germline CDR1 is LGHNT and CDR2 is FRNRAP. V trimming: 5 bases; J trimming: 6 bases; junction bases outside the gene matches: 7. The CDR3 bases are TGTGCTAGTGGTCCACAGGGGGCTCGCGCTGAAGCTTTCTTT. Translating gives CASGPQGARAEAFF.

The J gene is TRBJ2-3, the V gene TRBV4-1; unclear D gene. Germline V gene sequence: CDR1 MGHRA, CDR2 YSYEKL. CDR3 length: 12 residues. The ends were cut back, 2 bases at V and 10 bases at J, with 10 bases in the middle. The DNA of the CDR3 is TGCGCCAGCAGCCAACTCAGTGATCCGCAGTATTTT. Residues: CASSQLSDPQYF.

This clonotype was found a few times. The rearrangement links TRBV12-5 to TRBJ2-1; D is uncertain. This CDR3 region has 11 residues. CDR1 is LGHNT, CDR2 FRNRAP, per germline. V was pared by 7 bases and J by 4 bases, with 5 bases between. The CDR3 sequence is CASEWYNEQFF. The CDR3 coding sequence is TGTGCTAGTGAATGGTACAATGAGCAGTTCTTC.

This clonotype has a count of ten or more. This CDR3 is CASSPTNRGTGNEQFF. CDR3 nucleotides: TGTGCCAGCAGCCCAACCAACAGGGGGACAGGCAATGAGCAGTTCTTC. The chain uses TRBV7-9 and TRBJ2-1; 8 bases are shared with TRBD1. Germline lookup yields CDR1 SEHNR and CDR2 FQNEAQ (reference sequence). Trimming at V came to 5 bases and at J to 6 bases, leaving 12 bases not matched to a gene. This CDR3 is 16 amino acids long.

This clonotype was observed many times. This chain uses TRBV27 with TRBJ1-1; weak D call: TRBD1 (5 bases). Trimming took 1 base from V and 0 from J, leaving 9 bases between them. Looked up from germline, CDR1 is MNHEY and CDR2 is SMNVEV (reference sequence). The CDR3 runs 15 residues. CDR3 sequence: CASSLLGGVNTEAFF. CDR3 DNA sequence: TGTGCCAGCAGTTTATTGGGGGGGGTGAACACTGAAGCTTTCTTT.

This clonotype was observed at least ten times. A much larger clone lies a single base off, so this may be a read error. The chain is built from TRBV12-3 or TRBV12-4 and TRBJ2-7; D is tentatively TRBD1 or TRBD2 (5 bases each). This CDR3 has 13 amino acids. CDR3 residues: CASRNRPDYEQHF. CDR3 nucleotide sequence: TGTGCCAGCAGGAACAGGCCCGACTACGAGCAGCACTTC.

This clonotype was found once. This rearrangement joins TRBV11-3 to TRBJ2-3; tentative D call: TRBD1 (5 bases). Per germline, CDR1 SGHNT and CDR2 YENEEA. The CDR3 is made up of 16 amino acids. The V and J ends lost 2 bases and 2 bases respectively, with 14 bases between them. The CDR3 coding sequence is TGTGCCAGCAGCTTAATACTGGGGCGCGACACAGATACGCAGTATTTT. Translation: CASSLILGRDTDTQYF.

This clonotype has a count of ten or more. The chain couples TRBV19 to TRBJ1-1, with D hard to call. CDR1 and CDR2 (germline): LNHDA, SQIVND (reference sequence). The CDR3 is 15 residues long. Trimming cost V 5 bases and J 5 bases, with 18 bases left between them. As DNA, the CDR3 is TGTGCCAGTAGTCTCTACGGCAGGACGAATACTGAAGCTTTCTTT. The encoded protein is CASSLYGRTNTEAFF.

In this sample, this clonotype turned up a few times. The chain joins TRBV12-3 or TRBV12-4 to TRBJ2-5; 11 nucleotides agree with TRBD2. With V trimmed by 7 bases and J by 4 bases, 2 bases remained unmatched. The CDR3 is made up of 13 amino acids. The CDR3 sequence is CASTLAGGETQYF. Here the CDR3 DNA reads TGTGCCAGCACCCTAGCGGGAGGAGAGACCCAGTACTTC.

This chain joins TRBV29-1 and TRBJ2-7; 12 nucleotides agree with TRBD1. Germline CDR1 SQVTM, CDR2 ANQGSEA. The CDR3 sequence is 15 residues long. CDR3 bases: TGCGGCGGCTTAACCGGGACAGGGGGCTCGTACGAGCAGTACTTC. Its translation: CGGLTGTGGSYEQYF.

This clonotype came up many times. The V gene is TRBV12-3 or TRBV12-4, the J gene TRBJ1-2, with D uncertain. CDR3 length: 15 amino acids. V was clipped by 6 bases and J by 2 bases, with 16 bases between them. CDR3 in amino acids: CASRHTGRANYGYTF. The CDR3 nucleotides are TGTGCCAGCAGGCATACCGGGAGGGCCAACTATGGCTACACCTTC.

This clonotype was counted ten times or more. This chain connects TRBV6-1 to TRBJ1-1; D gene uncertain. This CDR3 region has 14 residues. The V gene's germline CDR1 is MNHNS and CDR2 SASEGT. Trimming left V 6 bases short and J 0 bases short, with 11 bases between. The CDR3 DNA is TGTGCCAGCAGATCCGTTAATATGAACACTGAAGCTTTCTTT. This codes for CASRSVNMNTEAFF.

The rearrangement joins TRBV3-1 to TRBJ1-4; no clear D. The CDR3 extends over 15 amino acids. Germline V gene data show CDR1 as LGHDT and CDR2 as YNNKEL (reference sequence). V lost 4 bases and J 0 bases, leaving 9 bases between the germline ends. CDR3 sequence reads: CASSRAPATNEKLFF. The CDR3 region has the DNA TGTGCCAGCAGCCGGGCTCCGGCAACTAATGAAAAACTGTTTTTT. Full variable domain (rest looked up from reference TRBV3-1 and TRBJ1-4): DTAVSQTPKYLVTQMGNDKSIKCEQNLGHDTMYWYKQDSKKFLKIMFSYNNKELIINETVPNRFSPKSPDKAHLNLHINSLELGDSAVYFCASSRAPATNEKLFFGSGTQLSVL.

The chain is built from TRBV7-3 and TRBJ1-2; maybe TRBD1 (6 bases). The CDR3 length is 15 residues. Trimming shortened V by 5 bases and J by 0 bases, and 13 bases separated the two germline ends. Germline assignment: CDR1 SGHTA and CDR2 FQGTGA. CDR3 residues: CASSLRGGSNYGYTF. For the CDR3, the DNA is TGTGCCAGCAGCCTGAGAGGGGGATCTAACTATGGCTACACCTTC.